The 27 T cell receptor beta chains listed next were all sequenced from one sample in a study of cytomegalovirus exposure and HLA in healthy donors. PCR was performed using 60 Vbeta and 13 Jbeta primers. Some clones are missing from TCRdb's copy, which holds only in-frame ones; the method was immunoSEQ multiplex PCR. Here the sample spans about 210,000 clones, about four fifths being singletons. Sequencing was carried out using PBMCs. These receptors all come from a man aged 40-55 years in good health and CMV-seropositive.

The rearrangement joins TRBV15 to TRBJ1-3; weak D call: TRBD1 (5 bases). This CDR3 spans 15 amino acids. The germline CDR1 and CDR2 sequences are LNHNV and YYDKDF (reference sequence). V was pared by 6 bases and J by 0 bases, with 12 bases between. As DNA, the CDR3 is TGTGCCACCAGTCACGACAGAAACTCTGGAAACACCATATATTTT. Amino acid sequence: CATSHDRNSGNTIYF.

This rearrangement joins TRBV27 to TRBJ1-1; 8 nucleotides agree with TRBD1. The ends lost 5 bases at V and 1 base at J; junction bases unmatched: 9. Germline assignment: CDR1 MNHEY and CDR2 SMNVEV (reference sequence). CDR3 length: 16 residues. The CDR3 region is CASSSPRGRRNTEAFF. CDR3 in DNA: TGTGCCAGCAGTAGCCCCAGGGGGCGTAGGAACACTGAAGCTTTCTTT.

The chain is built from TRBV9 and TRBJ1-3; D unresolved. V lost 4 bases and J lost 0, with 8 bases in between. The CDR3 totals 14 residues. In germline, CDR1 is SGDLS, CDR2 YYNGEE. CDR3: CASSPGVSGNTIYF. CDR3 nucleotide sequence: TGTGCCAGCAGCCCCGGGGTCTCTGGAAACACCATATATTTT.

For the CDR3, the DNA is TGTGCCAGCAGCCGCCACAGGGGATACGAGCAGTACGTC. Amino acids: CASSRHRGYEQYV. The chain recombines TRBV14 with TRBJ2-7, with 7 positions matching TRBD1. Per the germline V gene, CDR1 is SGHDN and CDR2 is FVKESK. This CDR3 comprises 13 residues. Unmatched junction bases numbered 4, after V lost 4 bases and J lost 4 bases.

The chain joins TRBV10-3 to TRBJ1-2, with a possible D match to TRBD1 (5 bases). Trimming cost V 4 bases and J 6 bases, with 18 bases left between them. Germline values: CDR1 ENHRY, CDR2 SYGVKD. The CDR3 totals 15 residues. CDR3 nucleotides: TGTGCCATCAGTGGGGAAGGGGCCGCCGCCGATGGCTACACCTTC. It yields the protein CAISGEGAAADGYTF.

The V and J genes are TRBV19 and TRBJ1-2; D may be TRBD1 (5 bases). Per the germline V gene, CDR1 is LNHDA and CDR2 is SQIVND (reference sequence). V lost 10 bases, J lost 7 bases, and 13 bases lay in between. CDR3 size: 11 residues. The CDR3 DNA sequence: TGTGCCACTCAGGGTAGCGGTGGCTACACCTTC. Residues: CATQGSGGYTF.

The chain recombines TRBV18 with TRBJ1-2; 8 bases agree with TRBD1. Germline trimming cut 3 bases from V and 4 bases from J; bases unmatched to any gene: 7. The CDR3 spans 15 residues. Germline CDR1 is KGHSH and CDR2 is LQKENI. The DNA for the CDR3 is TGTGCCAGCTCACCCCTACCTGACAGGGGCTATGGCTACACCTTC. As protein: CASSPLPDRGYGYTF.

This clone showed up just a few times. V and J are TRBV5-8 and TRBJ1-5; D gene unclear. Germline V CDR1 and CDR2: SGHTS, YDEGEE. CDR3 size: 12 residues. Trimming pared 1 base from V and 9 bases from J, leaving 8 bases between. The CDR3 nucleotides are TGTGCCAGCAGCTTGCTGGGAGTGCCCCAGCATTTT. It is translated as CASSLLGVPQHF.

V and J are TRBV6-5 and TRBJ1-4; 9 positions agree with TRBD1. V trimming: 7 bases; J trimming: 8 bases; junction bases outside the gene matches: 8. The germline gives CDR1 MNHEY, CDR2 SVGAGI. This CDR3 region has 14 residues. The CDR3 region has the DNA TGTGCCAGCAACGACAGGGGGGGAGAAGAAAAACTGTTTTTT. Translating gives CASNDRGGEEKLFF.

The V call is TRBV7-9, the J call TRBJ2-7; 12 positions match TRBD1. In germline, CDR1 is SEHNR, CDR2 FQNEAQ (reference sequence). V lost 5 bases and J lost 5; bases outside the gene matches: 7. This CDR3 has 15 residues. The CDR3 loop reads CASSPGTGGIDEQYV. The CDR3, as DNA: TGTGCCAGCAGCCCTGGGACAGGGGGCATAGACGAGCAGTACGTC.

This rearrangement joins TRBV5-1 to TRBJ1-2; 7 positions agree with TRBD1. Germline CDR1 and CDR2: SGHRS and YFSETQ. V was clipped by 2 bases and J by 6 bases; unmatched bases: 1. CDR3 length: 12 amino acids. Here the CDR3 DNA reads TGCGCCAGCAGCTTAGGGGGCCATGGCTACACCTTC. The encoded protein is CASSLGGHGYTF. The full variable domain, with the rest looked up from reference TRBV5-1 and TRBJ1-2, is KAGVTQTPRYLIKTRGQQVTLSCSPISGHRSVSWYQQTPGQGLQFLFEYFSETQRNKGNFPGRFSGRQFSNSRSEMNVSTLELGDSALYLCASSLGGHGYTFGSGTRLTVV.

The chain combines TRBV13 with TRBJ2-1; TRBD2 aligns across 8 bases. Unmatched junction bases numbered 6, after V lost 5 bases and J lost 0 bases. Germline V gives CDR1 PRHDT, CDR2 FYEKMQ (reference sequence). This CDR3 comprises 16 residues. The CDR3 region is CASSIPSGSSYNEQFF. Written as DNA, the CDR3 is TGTGCCAGCAGCATCCCGAGCGGGAGCTCCTACAATGAGCAGTTCTTC.

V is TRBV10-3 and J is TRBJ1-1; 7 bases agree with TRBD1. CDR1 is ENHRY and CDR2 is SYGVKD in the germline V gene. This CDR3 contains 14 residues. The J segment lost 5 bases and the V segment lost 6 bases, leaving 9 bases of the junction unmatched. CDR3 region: CAIRGDSESTEAFF. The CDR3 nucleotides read TGTGCCATCAGGGGGGACAGTGAAAGTACTGAAGCTTTCTTT.

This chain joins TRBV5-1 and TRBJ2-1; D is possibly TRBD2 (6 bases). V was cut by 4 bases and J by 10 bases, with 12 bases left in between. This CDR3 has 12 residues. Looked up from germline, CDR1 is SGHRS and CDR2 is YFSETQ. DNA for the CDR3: TGCGCCAGCAGCGACGCGGGACGGGAGCAGTTCTTC. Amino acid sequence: CASSDAGREQFF.

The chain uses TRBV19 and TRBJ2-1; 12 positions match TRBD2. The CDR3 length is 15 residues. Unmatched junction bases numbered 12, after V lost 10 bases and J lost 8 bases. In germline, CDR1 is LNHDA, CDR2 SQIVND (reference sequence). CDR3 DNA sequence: TGTGCCACGACTAGCGGGAGTCTTGGTTCCGATGAGCAGTTCTTC. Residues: CATTSGSLGSDEQFF.

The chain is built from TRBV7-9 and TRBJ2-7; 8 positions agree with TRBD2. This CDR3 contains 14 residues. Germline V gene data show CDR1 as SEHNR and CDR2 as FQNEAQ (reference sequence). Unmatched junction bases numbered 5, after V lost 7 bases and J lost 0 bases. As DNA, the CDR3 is TGTGCCAGCACCGGGGGGGATAGCTCCTACGAGCAGTACTTC. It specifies CASTGGDSSYEQYF.

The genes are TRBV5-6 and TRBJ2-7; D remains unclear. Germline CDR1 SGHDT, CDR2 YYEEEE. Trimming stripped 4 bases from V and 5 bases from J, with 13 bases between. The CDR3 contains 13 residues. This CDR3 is CASSAILSDEQYF. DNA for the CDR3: TGTGCCAGCAGCGCTATCCTATCGGACGAGCAGTACTTC.

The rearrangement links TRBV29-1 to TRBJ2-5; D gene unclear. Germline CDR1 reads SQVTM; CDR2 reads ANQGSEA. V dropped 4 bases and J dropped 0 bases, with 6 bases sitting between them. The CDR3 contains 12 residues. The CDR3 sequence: CSVAQYQETQYF. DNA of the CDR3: TGCAGCGTTGCCCAGTACCAAGAGACCCAGTACTTC.

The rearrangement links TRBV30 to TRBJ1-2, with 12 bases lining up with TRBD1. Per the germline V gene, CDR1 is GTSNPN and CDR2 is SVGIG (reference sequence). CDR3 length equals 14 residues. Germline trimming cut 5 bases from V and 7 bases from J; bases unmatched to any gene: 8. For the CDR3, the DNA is TGTGCCTGGGAGGGGGACAGGGGGCTTTTTGGCTACACCTTC. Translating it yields CAWEGDRGLFGYTF.

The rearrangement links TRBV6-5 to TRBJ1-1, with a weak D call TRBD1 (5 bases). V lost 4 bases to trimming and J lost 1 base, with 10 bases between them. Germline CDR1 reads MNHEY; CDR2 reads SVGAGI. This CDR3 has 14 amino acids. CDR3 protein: CASSFGGKNTEAFF. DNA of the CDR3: TGTGCCAGCAGTTTCGGGGGGAAGAACACTGAAGCTTTCTTT.

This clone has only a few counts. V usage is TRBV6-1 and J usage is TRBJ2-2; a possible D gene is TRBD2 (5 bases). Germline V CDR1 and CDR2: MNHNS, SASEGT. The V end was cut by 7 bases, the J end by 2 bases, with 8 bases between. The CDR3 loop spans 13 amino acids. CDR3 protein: CASTEENTGELFF. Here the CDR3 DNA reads TGTGCCAGCACGGAGGAAAACACCGGGGAGCTGTTTTTT.

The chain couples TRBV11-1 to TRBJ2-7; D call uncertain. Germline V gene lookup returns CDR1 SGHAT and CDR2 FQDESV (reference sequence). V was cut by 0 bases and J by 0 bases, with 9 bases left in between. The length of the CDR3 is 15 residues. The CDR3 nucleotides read TGTGCCAGCAGCTTAGCCGTCCCGAGCTCCTACGAGCAGTACTTC. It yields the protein CASSLAVPSSYEQYF.

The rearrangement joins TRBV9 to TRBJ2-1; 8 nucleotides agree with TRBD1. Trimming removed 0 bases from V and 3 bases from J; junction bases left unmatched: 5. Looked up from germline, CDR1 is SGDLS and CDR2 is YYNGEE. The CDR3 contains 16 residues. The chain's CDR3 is CASSVGQGAYYNEQFF. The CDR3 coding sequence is TGTGCCAGCAGCGTAGGGCAGGGGGCCTACTACAATGAGCAGTTCTTC. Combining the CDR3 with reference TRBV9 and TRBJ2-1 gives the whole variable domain DSGVTQTPKHLITATGQRVTLRCSPRSGDLSVYWYQQSLDQGLQFLIQYYNGEERAKGNILERFSAQQFPDLHSELNLSSLELGDSALYFCASSVGQGAYYNEQFFGPGTRLTVL.

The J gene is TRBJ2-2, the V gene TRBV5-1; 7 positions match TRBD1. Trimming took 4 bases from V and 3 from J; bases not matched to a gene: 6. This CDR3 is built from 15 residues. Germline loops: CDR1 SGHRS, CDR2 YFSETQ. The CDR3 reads CASSKTGRDTGELFF. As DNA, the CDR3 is TGCGCCAGCAGCAAGACAGGGAGAGACACCGGGGAGCTGTTTTTT.

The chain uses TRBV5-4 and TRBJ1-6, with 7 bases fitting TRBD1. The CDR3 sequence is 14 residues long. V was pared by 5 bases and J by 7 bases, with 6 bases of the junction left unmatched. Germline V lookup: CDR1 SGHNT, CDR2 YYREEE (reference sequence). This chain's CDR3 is CASRRGLENSPLHF. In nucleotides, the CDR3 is TGTGCCAGCAGGAGGGGGCTAGAGAATTCACCCCTCCACTTT.

Written as DNA, the CDR3 is TGCAGCGTGGGACGGGGGGACACTGAAGCTTTCTTT. Its translation: CSVGRGDTEAFF. This sequence joins TRBV29-1 and TRBJ1-1, with D tentatively TRBD1 (5 bases). This CDR3 contains 12 residues. V was shortened by 6 bases and J by 3 bases, with 11 bases between the two germline ends. The germline V gene encodes CDR1 SQVTM and CDR2 ANQGSEA. Looking up the rest from reference TRBV29-1 and TRBJ1-1 gives the full variable domain: SAVISQKPSRDICQRGTSLTIQCQVDSQVTMMFWYRQQPGQSLTLIATANQGSEATYESGFVIDKFPISRPNLTFSTLTVSNMSPEDSSIYLCSVGRGDTEAFFGQGTRLTVV.

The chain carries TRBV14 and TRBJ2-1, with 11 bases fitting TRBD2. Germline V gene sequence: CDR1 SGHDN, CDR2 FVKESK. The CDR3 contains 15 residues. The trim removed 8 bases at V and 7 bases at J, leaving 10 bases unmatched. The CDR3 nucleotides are TGTGCCAGCCGAGAAACTAGCGGGAGTGGGAATGAGCAGTTCTTC. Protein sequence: CASRETSGSGNEQFF.